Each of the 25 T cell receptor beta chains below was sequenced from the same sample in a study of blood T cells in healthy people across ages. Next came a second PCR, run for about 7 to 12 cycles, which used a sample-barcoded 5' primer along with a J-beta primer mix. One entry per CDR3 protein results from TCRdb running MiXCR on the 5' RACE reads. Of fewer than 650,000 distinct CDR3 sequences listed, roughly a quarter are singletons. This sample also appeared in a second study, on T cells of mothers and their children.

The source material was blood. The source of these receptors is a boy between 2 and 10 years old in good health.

CDR3 loop: CASSSDSPDRGGYTF. In DNA form, the CDR3 reads TGCGCCAGCAGCTCAGACAGCCCGGACAGGGGTGGCTACACCTTC. The chain combines TRBV5-1 with TRBJ1-2, with 9 bases fitting TRBD1. The germline V gene encodes CDR1 SGHRS and CDR2 YFSETQ. V lost 3 bases and J lost 7; bases outside the gene matches: 10. The length of the CDR3 is 15 residues.

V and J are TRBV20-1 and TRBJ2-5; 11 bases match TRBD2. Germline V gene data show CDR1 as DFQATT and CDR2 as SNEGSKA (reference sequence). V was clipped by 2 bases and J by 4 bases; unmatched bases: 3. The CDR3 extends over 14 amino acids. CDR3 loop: CSARRLAGGETQYF. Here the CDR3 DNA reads TGCAGTGCTAGACGGCTAGCGGGGGGAGAGACCCAGTACTTC.

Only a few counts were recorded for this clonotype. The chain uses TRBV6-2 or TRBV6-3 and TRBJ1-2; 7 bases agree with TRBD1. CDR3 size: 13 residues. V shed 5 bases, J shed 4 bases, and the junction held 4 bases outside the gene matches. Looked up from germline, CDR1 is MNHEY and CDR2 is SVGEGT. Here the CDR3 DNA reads TGTGCCAGCAGTCAAGGGGGCGCCTATGGCTACACCTTC. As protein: CASSQGGAYGYTF.

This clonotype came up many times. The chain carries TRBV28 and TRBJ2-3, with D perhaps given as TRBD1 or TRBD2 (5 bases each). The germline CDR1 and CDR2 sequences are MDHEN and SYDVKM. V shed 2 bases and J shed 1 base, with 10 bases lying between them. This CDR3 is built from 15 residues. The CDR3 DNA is TGTGCCAGCAGTTTAGGGACGGACCGCACAGATACGCAGTATTTT. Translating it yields CASSLGTDRTDTQYF.

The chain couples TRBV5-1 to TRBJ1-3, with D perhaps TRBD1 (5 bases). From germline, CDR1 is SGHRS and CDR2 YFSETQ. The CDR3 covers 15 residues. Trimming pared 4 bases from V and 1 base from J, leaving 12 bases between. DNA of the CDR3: TGCGCCAGCAGCCCCCGGACACGTTCTGGAAACACCATATATTTT. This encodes CASSPRTRSGNTIYF.

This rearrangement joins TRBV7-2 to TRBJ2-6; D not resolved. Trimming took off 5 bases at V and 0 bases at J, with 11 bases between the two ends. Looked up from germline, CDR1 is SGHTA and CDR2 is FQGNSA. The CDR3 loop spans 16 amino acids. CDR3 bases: TGTGCCAGCAGCCCCCGACCGTTCTCTGGGGCCAACGTCCTGACTTTC. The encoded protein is CASSPRPFSGANVLTF.

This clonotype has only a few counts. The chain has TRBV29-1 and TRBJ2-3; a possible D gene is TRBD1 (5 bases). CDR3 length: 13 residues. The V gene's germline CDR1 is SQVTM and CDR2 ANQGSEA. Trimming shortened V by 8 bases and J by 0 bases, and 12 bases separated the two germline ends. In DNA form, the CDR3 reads TGCAGCTCCTATCAGGGTAGCACAGATACGCAGTATTTT. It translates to CSSYQGSTDTQYF.

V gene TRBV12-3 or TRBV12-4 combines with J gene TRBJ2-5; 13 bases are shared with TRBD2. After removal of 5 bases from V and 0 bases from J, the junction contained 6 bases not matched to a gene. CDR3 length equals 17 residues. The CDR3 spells CASSPGLAGIDQETQYF. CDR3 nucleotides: TGTGCCAGCAGTCCGGGACTAGCGGGGATCGACCAAGAGACCCAGTACTTC.

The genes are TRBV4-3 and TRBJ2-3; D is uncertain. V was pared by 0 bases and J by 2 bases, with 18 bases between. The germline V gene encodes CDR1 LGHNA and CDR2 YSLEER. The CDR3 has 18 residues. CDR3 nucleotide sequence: TGCGCCAGCAGCCAAGATAGAGGTCTAGATCGGGTCACAGATACGCAGTATTTT. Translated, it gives CASSQDRGLDRVTDTQYF.

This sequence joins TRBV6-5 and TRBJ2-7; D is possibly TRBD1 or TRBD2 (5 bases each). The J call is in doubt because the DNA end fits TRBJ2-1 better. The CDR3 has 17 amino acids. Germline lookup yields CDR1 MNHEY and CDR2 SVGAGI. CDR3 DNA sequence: TGTGCCAGCAGTACTGACTCGACCGGGGCTAGGCGCTATGAGCAGTTCTTC. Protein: CASSTDSTGARRYEQFF.

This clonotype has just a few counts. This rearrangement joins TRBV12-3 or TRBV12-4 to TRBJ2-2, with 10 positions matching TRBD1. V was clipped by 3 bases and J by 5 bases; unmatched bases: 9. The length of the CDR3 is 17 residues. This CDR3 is CASSFLPGQGITGELFF. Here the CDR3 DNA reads TGTGCCAGCAGTTTCTTGCCGGGACAGGGGATTACCGGGGAGCTGTTTTTT.

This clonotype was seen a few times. CDR3 residues: CSVASDSSGNTIYF. DNA of the CDR3: TGCAGCGTTGCCTCGGACAGCTCTGGAAACACCATATATTTT. The chain combines TRBV29-1 with TRBJ1-3; possibly TRBD1 for D (6 bases). V shed 4 bases and J shed 0 bases, with 10 bases lying between them. There are 14 residues in the CDR3. Per germline, CDR1 SQVTM and CDR2 ANQGSEA.

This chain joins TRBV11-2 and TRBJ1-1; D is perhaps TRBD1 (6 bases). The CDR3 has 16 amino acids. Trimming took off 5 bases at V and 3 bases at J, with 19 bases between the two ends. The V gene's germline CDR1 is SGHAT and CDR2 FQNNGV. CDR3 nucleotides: TGTGCCAGCAGCAAAGTCAAGGGGGTGTTCGACACTGAAGCTTTCTTT. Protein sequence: CASSKVKGVFDTEAFF.

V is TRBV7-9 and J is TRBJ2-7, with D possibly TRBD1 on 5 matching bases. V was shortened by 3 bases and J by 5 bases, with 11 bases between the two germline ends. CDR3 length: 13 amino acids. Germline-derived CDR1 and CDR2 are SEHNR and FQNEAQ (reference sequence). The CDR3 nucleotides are TGTGCCAGCAGCTTCCAGGGTTTGGACGAGCAGTACTTC. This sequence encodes CASSFQGLDEQYF.

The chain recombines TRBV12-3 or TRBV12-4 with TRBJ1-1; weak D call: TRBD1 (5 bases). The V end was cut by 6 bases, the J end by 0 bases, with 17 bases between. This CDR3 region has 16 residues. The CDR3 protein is CASSIRDHSMNTEAFF. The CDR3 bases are TGTGCCAGCAGCATTCGGGACCACTCCATGAACACTGAAGCTTTCTTT.

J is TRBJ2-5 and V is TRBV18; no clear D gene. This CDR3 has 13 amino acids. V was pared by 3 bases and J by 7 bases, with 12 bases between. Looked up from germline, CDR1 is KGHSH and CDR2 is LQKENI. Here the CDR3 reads CASSPGSLGTQYF. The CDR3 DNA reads TGTGCCAGCTCACCGGGGTCCCTGGGGACCCAGTACTTC. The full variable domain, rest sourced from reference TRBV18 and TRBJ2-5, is NAGVMQNPRHLVRRRGQEARLRCSPMKGHSHVYWYRQLPEEGLKFMVYLQKENIIDESGMPKERFSAEFPKEGPSILRIQQVVRGDSAAYFCASSPGSLGTQYFGPGTRLLVL.

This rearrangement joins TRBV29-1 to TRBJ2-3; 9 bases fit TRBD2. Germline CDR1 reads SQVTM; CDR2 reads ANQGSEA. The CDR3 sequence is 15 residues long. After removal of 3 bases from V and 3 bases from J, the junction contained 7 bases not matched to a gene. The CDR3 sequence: CSVDPGLAVTDTQYF. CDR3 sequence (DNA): TGCAGCGTTGACCCGGGACTAGCCGTGACAGATACGCAGTATTTT.

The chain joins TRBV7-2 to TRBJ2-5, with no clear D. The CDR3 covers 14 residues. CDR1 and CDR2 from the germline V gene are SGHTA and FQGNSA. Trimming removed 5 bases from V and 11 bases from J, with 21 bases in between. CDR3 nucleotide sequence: TGTGCCAGCAGCCCGACCGACGTTGTTCAAGAGCAGTACTTC. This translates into CASSPTDVVQEQYF.

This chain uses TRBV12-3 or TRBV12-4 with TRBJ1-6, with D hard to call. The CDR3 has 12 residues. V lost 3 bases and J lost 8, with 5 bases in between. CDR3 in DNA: TGTGCCAGCAGTTTCCCTTATTCACCCCTCCACTTT. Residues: CASSFPYSPLHF.

CDR3 in DNA: TGCGCCAGCAGCTTGATCTCTGACTCCTACAATGAGCAGTTCTTC. Protein: CASSLISDSYNEQFF. The genes are TRBV5-1 and TRBJ2-1; unclear D gene. V lost 1 base and J lost 0, with 8 bases in between. The V gene's germline CDR1 is SGHRS and CDR2 YFSETQ. This CDR3 region has 15 residues.

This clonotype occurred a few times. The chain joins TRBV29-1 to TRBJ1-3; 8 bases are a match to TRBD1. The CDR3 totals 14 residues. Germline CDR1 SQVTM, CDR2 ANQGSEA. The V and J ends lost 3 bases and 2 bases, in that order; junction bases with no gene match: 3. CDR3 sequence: CSVDLTGAGNTIYF. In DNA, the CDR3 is TGCAGCGTTGACTTGACAGGGGCTGGAAACACCATATATTTT. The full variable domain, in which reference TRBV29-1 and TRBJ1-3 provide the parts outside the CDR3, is SAVISQKPSRDICQRGTSLTIQCQVDSQVTMMFWYRQQPGQSLTLIATANQGSEATYESGFVIDKFPISRPNLTFSTLTVSNMSPEDSSIYLCSVDLTGAGNTIYFGEGSWLTVV.

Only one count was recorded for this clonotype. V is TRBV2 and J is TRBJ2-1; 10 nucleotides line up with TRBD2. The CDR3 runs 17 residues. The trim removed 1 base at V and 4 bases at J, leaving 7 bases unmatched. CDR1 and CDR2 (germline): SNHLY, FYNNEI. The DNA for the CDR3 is TGTGCCAGCAGTGAAGGACTAGCGGGTCTATATTACAATGAGCAGTTCTTC. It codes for CASSEGLAGLYYNEQFF.

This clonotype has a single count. The CDR3 nucleotides are TGTGCCAGCAGCTCCCTCGATAAAGAGACCCAGTACTTC. This codes for CASSSLDKETQYF. The gene calls are TRBV7-2 and TRBJ2-5; D gene uncertain. CDR1 and CDR2 from the germline V gene are SGHTA and FQGNSA. The CDR3 totals 13 residues. Trimming shortened V by 4 bases and J by 3 bases, and 9 bases separated the two germline ends.

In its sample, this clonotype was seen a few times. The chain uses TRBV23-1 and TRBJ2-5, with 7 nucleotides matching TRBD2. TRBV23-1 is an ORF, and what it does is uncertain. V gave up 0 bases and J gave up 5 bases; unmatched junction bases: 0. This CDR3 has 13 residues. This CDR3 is CASSQSGGETQYF. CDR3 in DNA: TGCGCCAGCAGTCAATCCGGGGGGGAGACCCAGTACTTC.

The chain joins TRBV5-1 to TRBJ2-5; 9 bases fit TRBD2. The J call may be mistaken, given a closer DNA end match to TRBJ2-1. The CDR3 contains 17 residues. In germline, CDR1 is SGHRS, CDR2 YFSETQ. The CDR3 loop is CASSSPERGARMNEQFF. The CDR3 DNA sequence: TGCGCCAGCAGCTCTCCCGAGCGGGGGGCTAGAATGAATGAGCAGTTCTTC.